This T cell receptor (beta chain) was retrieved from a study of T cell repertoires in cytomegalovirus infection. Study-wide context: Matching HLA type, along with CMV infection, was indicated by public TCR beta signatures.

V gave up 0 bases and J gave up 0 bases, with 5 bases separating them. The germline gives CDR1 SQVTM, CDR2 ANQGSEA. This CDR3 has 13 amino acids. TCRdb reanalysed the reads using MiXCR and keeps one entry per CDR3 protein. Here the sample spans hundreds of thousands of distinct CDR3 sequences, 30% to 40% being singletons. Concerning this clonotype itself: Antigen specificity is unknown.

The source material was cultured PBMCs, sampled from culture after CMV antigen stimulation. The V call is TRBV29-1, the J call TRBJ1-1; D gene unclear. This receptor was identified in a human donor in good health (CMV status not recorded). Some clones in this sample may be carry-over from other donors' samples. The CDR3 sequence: CSVEDTMNTEAFF. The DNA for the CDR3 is TGCAGCGTTGAAGATACAATGAACACTGAAGCTTTCTTT.